What follows are 5 T cell receptor beta chains derived from one specimen sequenced in a study of cytomegalovirus exposure and HLA in healthy donors. It was with 60 Vbeta and 13 Jbeta primers that the PCR ran. Generated by immunoSEQ multiplex PCR, the TCRdb table keeps only in-frame clones and is missing some. The table records approximately 77,000 clones, roughly 78% of them present only once. Sequencing used PBMCs. These receptors came from a man in his forties or fifties in good health and CMV-seronegative.

Here the CDR3 reads CASSFGGARETQYF. The CDR3 region has the DNA TGCGCCAGCAGCTTCGGCGGAGCGCGGGAGACCCAGTACTTC. The chain employs TRBV5-1 and TRBJ2-5, with no clear D. The CDR3 spans 14 residues. CDR1 is SGHRS and CDR2 is YFSETQ in the germline V gene. Trimming took off 2 bases at V and 5 bases at J, with 13 bases between the two ends.

V is TRBV14 and J is TRBJ2-7; 7 positions match TRBD1. With V trimmed by 6 bases and J by 2 bases, 7 bases remained unmatched. CDR3 length: 14 residues. Germline-derived CDR1 and CDR2 are SGHDN and FVKESK. The CDR3 protein is CASSNRQGPYEQYF. The CDR3 DNA follows: TGTGCCAGCAGTAATAGACAGGGACCCTACGAGCAGTACTTC.

There are a few counts of this clone. This chain uses TRBV7-2 with TRBJ2-2; 11 nucleotides line up with TRBD2. The junction had 9 bases not matched to a gene; V was cut back by 5 bases and J by 7 bases. CDR3 length: 16 amino acids. Germline CDR1 is SGHTA and CDR2 is FQGNSA. CDR3 region: CASSRAGTSGGGELFF. Here the CDR3 DNA reads TGTGCCAGCAGCCGCGCCGGGACTAGCGGTGGCGGGGAGCTGTTTTTT.

This rearrangement joins TRBV19 to TRBJ2-5; 9 bases match TRBD1. Trimming took 4 bases from V and 5 from J; bases not matched to a gene: 8. The length of the CDR3 is 15 residues. Germline values: CDR1 LNHDA, CDR2 SQIVND (reference sequence). CDR3: CASSRGQGFQETQYF. The DNA for the CDR3 is TGTGCCAGTAGTAGGGGACAGGGTTTTCAGGAGACCCAGTACTTC.

V is TRBV4-3 and J is TRBJ2-2, with D maybe TRBD2 (6 bases). Trimming pared 2 bases from V and 0 bases from J, leaving 19 bases between. Germline assignment: CDR1 LGHNA and CDR2 YSLEER. CDR3 length: 19 amino acids. The CDR3 DNA is TGCGCCAGCAGCCAACGATTCTCAAATAGCGGAGCGAACACCGGGGAGCTGTTTTTT. This codes for CASSQRFSNSGANTGELFF.